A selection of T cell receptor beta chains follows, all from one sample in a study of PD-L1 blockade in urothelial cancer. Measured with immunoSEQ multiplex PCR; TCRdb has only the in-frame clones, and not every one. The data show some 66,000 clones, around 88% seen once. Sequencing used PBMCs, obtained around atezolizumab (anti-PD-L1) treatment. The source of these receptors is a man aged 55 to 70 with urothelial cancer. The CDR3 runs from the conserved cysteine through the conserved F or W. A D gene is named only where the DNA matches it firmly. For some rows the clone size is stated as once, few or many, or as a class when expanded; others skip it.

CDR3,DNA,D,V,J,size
CASSLRDTRSLALQETQYF,TGTGCTAGCAGCCTCCGGGACACCCGATCCTTGGCCCTCCAAGAGACCCAGTACTTC,NA,TRBV7-7,TRBJ2-5,NA
CASSSQNRVQPQHF,TGTGCCAGCAGTTCTCAGAACAGGGTCCAGCCCCAGCATTTT,NA,TRBV6-6,TRBJ1-5,NA
CASSFGGISNTGELFF,TGTGCCAGCAGCTTCGGGGGGATCTCGAACACCGGGGAGCTGTTTTTT,TRBD2,TRBV9,TRBJ2-2,NA
CASSHTWELELFF,TGTGCCAGCAGCCATACCTGGGAGCTGGAGCTGTTTTTT,NA,TRBV7-9,TRBJ2-2,once
CASSRVPGDTEAFF,TGTGCCAGCAGTCGTGTCCCGGGGGACACTGAAGCTTTCTTT,NA,TRBV27,TRBJ1-1,NA
CASSLARWSTEAFF,TGTGCCAGCAGCTTAGCGCGGTGGTCCACTGAAGCTTTCTTT,NA,TRBV7-9,TRBJ1-1,NA
CASSLSRYEQYF,TGTGCCAGCAGCCTTAGCAGATACGAGCAGTACTTC,NA,TRBV11-2,TRBJ2-7,NA
CASSLQGGNTDTQYF,TGCGCCAGCAGCTTGCAGGGAGGGAACACAGATACGCAGTATTTT,TRBD2,TRBV5-1,TRBJ2-3,NA
CASSRPEGSHEQYF,TGTGCCAGCAGCCGGCCGGAGGGTAGTCACGAGCAGTACTTC,NA,TRBV14,TRBJ2-7,NA
CASSLGGLSSYEQYF,TGTGCCAGCAGCTTGGGGGGCCTGAGCTCCTACGAGCAGTACTTC,NA,TRBV5-4,TRBJ2-7,NA
CASRRTGGGITEAFF,TGTGCCAGCAGACGGACAGGGGGTGGGATAACTGAAGCTTTCTTT,TRBD1,TRBV6-5,TRBJ1-1,NA
CASIGRGSGDNEQFF,TGTGCCAGTATAGGGAGGGGATCAGGGGACAATGAGCAGTTCTTC,NA,TRBV25-1,TRBJ2-1,few
CASTPTSSETQYF,TGTGCCAGCACCCCGACTAGTTCAGAGACCCAGTACTTC,NA,TRBV6-1,TRBJ2-5,NA
CASSPYRTSGETQYF,TGTGCCAGTAGTCCCTACAGGACTAGCGGAGAGACCCAGTACTTC,TRBD2,TRBV19,TRBJ2-5,NA
CASSIQGGGYGYTF,TGTGCCAGTAGTATACAGGGAGGCGGCTATGGCTACACCTTC,NA,TRBV19,TRBJ1-2,NA
CASSLARGGTEAFF,TGTGCCAGCAGCTTAGCGAGGGGGGGCACTGAAGCTTTCTTT,NA,TRBV7-2,TRBJ1-1,NA
CASSERGDRGLRSRHYEQYF,TGTGCCAGCAGTGAGCGGGGAGACAGGGGGCTTAGGAGTCGGCACTACGAGCAGTACTTC,TRBD1,TRBV6-1,TRBJ2-7,few
CASNQVEGARTGELFF,TGTGCCAGCAACCAAGTGGAGGGGGCCCGAACCGGGGAGCTGTTTTTT,NA,TRBV4-2,TRBJ2-2,NA
CASSVEEGRTDTQYF,TGTGCCAGCAGCGTAGAGGAGGGGCGCACAGATACGCAGTATTTT,NA,TRBV9,TRBJ2-3,NA